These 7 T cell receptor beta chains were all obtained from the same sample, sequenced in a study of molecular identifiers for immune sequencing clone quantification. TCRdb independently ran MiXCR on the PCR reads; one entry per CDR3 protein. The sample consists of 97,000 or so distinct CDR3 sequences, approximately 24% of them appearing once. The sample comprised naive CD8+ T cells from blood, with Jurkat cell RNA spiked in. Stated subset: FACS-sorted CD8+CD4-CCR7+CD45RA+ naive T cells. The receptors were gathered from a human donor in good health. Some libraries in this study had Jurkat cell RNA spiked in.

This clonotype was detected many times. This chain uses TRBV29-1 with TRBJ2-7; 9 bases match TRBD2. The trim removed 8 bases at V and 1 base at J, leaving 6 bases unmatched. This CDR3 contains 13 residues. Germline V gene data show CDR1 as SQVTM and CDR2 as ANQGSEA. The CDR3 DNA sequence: TGCAGCATTTATAGCGGGGGATCCTACGAGCAGTACTTC. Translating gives CSIYSGGSYEQYF.

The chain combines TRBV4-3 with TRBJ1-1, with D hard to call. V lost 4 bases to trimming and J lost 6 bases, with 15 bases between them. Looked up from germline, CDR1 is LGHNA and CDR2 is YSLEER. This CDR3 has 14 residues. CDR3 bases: TGCGCCAGCAGCCGTCTAGGGTTGGACGCTGAAGCTTTCTTT. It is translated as CASSRLGLDAEAFF.

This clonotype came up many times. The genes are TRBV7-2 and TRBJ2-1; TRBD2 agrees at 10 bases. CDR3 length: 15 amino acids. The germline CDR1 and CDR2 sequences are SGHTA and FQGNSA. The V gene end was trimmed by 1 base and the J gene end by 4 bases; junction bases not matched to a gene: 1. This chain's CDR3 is CASSLVSGGYNEQFF. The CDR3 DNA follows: TGTGCCAGCAGCTTAGTTAGCGGGGGGTACAATGAGCAGTTCTTC.

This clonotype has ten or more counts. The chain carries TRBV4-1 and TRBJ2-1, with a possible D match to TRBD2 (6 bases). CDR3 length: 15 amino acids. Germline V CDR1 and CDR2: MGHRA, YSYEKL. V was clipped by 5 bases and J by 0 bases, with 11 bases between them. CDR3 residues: CASSDSGPSYNEQFF. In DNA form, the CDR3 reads TGCGCCAGCAGCGATAGCGGCCCCTCCTACAATGAGCAGTTCTTC.

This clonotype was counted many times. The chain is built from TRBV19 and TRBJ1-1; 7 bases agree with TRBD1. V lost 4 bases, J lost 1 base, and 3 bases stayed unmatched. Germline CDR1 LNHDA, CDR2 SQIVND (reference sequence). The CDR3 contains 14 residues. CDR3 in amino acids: CASSRNRGNTEAFF. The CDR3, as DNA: TGTGCCAGTAGTAGAAACAGGGGGAACACTGAAGCTTTCTTT.

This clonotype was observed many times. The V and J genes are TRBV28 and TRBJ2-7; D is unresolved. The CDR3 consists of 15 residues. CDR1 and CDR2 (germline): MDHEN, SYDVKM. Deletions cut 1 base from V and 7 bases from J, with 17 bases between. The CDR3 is CASSLYSRTHIEQYF. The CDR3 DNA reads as TGTGCCAGCAGTTTATATAGCCGTACCCACATTGAGCAGTACTTC.

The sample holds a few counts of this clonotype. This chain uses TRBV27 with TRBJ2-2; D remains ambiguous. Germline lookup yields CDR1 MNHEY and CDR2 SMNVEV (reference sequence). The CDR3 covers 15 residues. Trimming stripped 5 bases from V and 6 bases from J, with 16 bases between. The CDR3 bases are TGTGCCAGCAGTCTTCTCCTCGGCCCGGCCGGGGAGCTGTTTTTT. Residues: CASSLLLGPAGELFF.